A single sample is the source of the 3 T cell receptor beta chains below, sequenced in a study of radiotherapy plus CTLA-4 blockade in lung cancer. Profiled with immunoSEQ multiplex PCR; TCRdb holds only in-frame clones, not every one. Among roughly 130,000 clones, about nine tenths were seen once, and the ten largest hold roughly 7%. Sequenced material: peripheral blood, taken from a patient treated with radiotherapy plus ipilimumab. These receptors all come from a human donor with non-small cell lung cancer that progressed on radiotherapy plus ipilimumab.

V gene TRBV5-1 combines with J gene TRBJ2-7, with D tentatively TRBD1 (6 bases). Germline V gives CDR1 SGHRS, CDR2 YFSETQ. CDR3 size: 13 residues. Between the trimmed V and J ends, which lost 1 base and 4 bases, there was a span of 9 bases. The CDR3 DNA reads as TGCGCCAGCAGCTTGTCACAGGGTTACGAGCAGTACTTC. Residues: CASSLSQGYEQYF.

CDR3 in amino acids: CAGGTAGNSGNTIYF. Written as DNA, the CDR3 is TGTGCCGGGGGGACCGCCGGGAACTCTGGAAACACCATATATTTT. J is TRBJ1-3 and V is TRBV6-6, with TRBD1 as a possible D gene (5 bases). The V and J ends lost 11 bases and 0 bases respectively, with 17 bases between them. The CDR3 covers 15 residues. Germline V gene lookup returns CDR1 MNHNY and CDR2 SVGAGI (reference sequence).

This clone was recorded once. This chain joins TRBV2 and TRBJ2-3, with TRBD2 as a possible D gene (6 bases). Between the trimmed V and J ends, which lost 0 bases and 8 bases, there was a span of 6 bases. The length of the CDR3 is 12 residues. Germline V gene data show CDR1 as SNHLY and CDR2 as FYNNEI. CDR3 in DNA: TGTGCCAGCAGTGAAGCGCGGGGTACGCAGTATTTT. As protein: CASSEARGTQYF.